The 15 T cell receptor beta chains reported below all come from one sample, sequenced in a study of response to subunit inactivated influenza vaccine. TCRdb fed the RT-PCR reads into MiXCR, producing one record per CDR3 protein. The profile shows 550,000 to 650,000 distinct CDR3 sequences, approximately 10% of them singletons. The sample in question was PBMCs from blood, obtained on the day of vaccination. The source of these receptors is a man between 50 and 59 years old who received an inactivated influenza vaccine.

The table lists this clonotype with a few counts. V is TRBV7-9 and J is TRBJ1-1; perhaps TRBD1 as D (5 bases). Trimming pared 6 bases from V and 3 bases from J, leaving 11 bases between. The CDR3 runs to 13 residues. CDR1 and CDR2 (germline): SEHNR, FQNEAQ (reference sequence). As DNA, the CDR3 is TGTGCCAGCAGGAGGGGTTGGGACACTGAAGCTTTCTTT. Its translation: CASRRGWDTEAFF.

This clonotype was seen more than once but under ten times. The gene calls are TRBV20-1 and TRBJ2-5, with D perhaps TRBD2 (6 bases). Trimming took 0 bases from V and 4 from J, leaving 12 bases between them. The V gene's germline CDR1 is DFQATT and CDR2 SNEGSKA (reference sequence). The CDR3 is made up of 14 amino acids. CDR3 nucleotides: TGCAGTGCTAGAGATCAGACTAGTTCAGAGACCCAGTACTTC. It yields the protein CSARDQTSSETQYF.

The chain recombines TRBV12-3 or TRBV12-4 with TRBJ2-2; 7 bases align to TRBD2. V was pared by 9 bases and J by 4 bases, with 8 bases of the junction left unmatched. The CDR3 sequence is 14 residues long. The CDR3 DNA follows: TGTGCCAGGAAGATGGGGGGGGGCACCGGGGAGCTGTTTTTT. Residues: CARKMGGGTGELFF.

This clonotype was seen at least ten times. The chain carries TRBV20-1 and TRBJ2-7; D is unclear. Trimming left V 6 bases short and J 3 bases short, with 9 bases between. The CDR3 is 11 residues long. CDR1 is DFQATT and CDR2 is SNEGSKA in the germline V gene (reference sequence). The CDR3 DNA reads as TGCAGTGCCGAAAGGGTCTACGAGCAGTACTTC. Amino acids: CSAERVYEQYF.

The chain couples TRBV12-3 or TRBV12-4 to TRBJ2-7; D is perhaps TRBD1 (5 bases). Trimming stripped 6 bases from V and 3 bases from J, with 18 bases between. CDR3 length: 15 residues. CDR3: CASSAPHTGIYEQYF. CDR3 bases: TGTGCCAGCAGCGCCCCTCATACAGGAATCTACGAGCAGTACTTC.

Points on this clonotype: The CDR3 does not close with the conserved phenylalanine or tryptophan, likely indicating a read error. The chain combines TRBV9 with TRBJ2-7; 8 bases map to TRBD1. The junction had 5 bases not matched to a gene; V was cut back by 0 bases and J by 3 bases. This CDR3 contains 15 residues. Per germline, CDR1 SGDLS and CDR2 YYNGEE. The CDR3 is CASSVAFGQGYEQYY. CDR3 DNA: TGTGCCAGCAGCGTAGCTTTCGGACAGGGCTACGAGCAGTACTAC.

The chain carries TRBV12-3 or TRBV12-4 and TRBJ1-2, with D tentatively TRBD1 (5 bases). Trimming removed 4 bases at V and 4 bases at J, with 10 bases between. CDR3 length: 13 amino acids. The CDR3 region is CASSSGPFYGYTF. DNA of the CDR3: TGTGCCAGCAGTTCGGGGCCGTTCTATGGCTACACCTTC.

This clonotype appeared many times. The chain recombines TRBV12-3 or TRBV12-4 with TRBJ1-2; no clear D. Trimming shortened V by 3 bases and J by 4 bases, and 6 bases separated the two germline ends. This CDR3 spans 12 amino acids. The CDR3 DNA reads as TGTGCCAGCAGTTTTCGAATCTATGGCTACACCTTC. Translation gives CASSFRIYGYTF.

This clonotype has a handful of counts. The chain employs TRBV7-8 and TRBJ2-1, with D uncertain. In germline, CDR1 is SGHVS, CDR2 FQNEAQ. The CDR3 runs 15 residues. V was cut by 1 base and J by 7 bases, with 14 bases left in between. The CDR3 loop reads CASSLVTHLGNEQFF. CDR3 in DNA: TGTGCCAGCAGCTTAGTAACTCACCTTGGGAATGAGCAGTTCTTC.

The chain couples TRBV7-2 to TRBJ2-2, with D possibly being TRBD1 (5 bases). Trimming took 3 bases from V and 5 from J, leaving 13 bases between them. The CDR3 is 15 amino acids. Germline loops: CDR1 SGHTA, CDR2 FQGNSA. In DNA, the CDR3 is TGTGCCAGCAGCTTGACAGTGGGATCAACCGGGGAGCTGTTTTTT. It encodes CASSLTVGSTGELFF. The full variable domain, rest sourced from reference TRBV7-2 and TRBJ2-2, is GAGVSQSPSNKVTEKGKDVELRCDPISGHTALYWYRQSLGQGLEFLIYFQGNSAPDKSGLPSDRFSAERTGGSVSTLTIQRTQQEDSAVYLCASSLTVGSTGELFFGEGSRLTVL.

In the case of this clonotype: At one end, the junction sequence differs from germline, possibly due to a read error. This chain links TRBV18 with TRBJ2-3, with D tentatively TRBD2 (6 bases). The CDR3 contains 14 residues. Germline V gene data show CDR1 as KGHSH and CDR2 as LQKENI. In DNA form, the CDR3 reads TGTGCCAGCACCCAAGCGGGTAGCACAGATACGCAGTGTTTT. As protein: CASTQAGSTDTQCF.

V gene TRBV14 combines with J gene TRBJ2-5; D is unresolved. The CDR3 loop spans 14 amino acids. Germline V gives CDR1 SGHDN, CDR2 FVKESK. The V end lost 3 bases, the J end lost 1 base, and 9 bases lay between the germline ends. CDR3 sequence reads: CASSHGALQETQYF. DNA for the CDR3: TGTGCCAGCAGCCACGGTGCCCTCCAAGAGACCCAGTACTTC.

The sample holds many counts of this clonotype. The V and J genes are TRBV5-6 and TRBJ2-7; possible D gene TRBD1, 6 bases. Trimming shortened V by 4 bases and J by 6 bases, and 8 bases separated the two germline ends. CDR1 SGHDT and CDR2 YYEEEE come from the germline V gene. This CDR3 is 11 amino acids long. CDR3 nucleotides: TGTGCCAGCAGCAAGGACAGCGAGCAGTACTTC. Residues: CASSKDSEQYF.

V usage is TRBV9 and J usage is TRBJ2-1, with unresolved D. Germline V gene lookup returns CDR1 SGDLS and CDR2 YYNGEE. The CDR3 has 14 residues. Trimming shortened V by 3 bases and J by 4 bases, and 11 bases separated the two germline ends. The CDR3 nucleotides are TGTGCCAGCAGCGGTTCAGGCAGTTACAATGAGCAGTTCTTC. Translated, it gives CASSGSGSYNEQFF.

The chain's CDR3 is CASSPVAPPYEQYF. As DNA, the CDR3 is TGTGCCAGCTCACCGGTAGCTCCCCCCTACGAGCAGTACTTC. The gene calls are TRBV18 and TRBJ2-7; D unclear. Germline assignment: CDR1 KGHSH and CDR2 LQKENI. Trimming took 3 bases from V and 2 from J, leaving 11 bases between them. The CDR3 loop spans 14 amino acids.